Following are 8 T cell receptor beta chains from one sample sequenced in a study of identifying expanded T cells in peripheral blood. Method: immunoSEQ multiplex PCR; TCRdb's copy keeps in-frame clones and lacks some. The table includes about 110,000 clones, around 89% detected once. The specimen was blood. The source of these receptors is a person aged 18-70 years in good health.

The CDR3 coding sequence is TGTGCCAGCAGTTTATCGAGACAATTGAGGGCCCTCCACTTT. Amino acids: CASSLSRQLRALHF. The rearrangement links TRBV27 to TRBJ1-6; unclear D gene. Per the germline V gene, CDR1 is MNHEY and CDR2 is SMNVEV (reference sequence). Trimming removed 0 bases from V and 14 bases from J, with 14 bases in between. The CDR3 contains 14 residues.

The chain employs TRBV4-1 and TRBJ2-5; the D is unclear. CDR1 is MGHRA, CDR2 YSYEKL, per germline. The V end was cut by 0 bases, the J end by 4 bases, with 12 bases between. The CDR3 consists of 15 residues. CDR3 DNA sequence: TGCGCCAGCAGCCAAGATCGGCACATCGGAGAGACCCAGTACTTC. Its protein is CASSQDRHIGETQYF.

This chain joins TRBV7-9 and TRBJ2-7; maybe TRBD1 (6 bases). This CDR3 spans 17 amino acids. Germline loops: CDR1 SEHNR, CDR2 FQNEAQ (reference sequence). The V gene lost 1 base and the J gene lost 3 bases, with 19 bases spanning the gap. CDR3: CASSLVEGQARVYEQYF. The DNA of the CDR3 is TGTGCCAGCAGCTTAGTAGAGGGACAAGCAAGGGTCTACGAGCAGTACTTC.

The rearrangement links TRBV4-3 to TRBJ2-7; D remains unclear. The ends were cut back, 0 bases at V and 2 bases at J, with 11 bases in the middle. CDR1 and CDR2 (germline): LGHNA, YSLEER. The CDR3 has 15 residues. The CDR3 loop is CASSQDAGETYEQYF. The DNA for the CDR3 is TGCGCCAGCAGCCAAGACGCAGGAGAGACCTACGAGCAGTACTTC.

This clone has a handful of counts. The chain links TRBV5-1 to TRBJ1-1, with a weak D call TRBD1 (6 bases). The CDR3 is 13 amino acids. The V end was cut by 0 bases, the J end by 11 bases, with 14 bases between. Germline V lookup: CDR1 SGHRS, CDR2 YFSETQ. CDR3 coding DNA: TGCGCCAGCAGCTTGGACAGGGCCCGCGGGGCTTTCTTT. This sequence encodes CASSLDRARGAFF.

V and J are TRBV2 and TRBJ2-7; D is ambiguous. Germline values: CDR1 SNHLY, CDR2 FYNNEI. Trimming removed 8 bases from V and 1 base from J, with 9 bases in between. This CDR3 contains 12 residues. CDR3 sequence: CASRPQSYEQYF. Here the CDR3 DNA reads TGTGCCAGCCGACCCCAATCCTACGAGCAGTACTTC.

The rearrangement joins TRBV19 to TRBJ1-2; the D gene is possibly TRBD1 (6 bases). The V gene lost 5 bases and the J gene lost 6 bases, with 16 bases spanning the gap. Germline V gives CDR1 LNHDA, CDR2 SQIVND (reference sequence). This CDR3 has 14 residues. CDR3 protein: CASSRTQEGDGYTF. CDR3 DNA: TGTGCCAGTAGTCGCACGCAGGAGGGGGATGGCTACACCTTC.

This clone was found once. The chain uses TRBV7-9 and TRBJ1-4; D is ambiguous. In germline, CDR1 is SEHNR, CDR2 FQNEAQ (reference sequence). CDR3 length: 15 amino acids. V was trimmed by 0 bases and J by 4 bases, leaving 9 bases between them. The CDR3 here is CASSLALGYNEKLFF. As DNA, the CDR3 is TGTGCCAGCAGCTTAGCGCTGGGTTATAATGAAAAACTGTTTTTT.